A single sample is the source of the 32 T cell receptor beta chains below, sequenced in a study of OX40 agonist ivuxolimab in advanced cancers. Only in-frame clones appear in the TCRdb table, and some are missing; sequencing was by immunoSEQ multiplex PCR. The sample yields around 33,000 clones, about 92% seen once. The input for sequencing was CD4+ or CD8+ T cells sorted from blood, taken in a trial of the OX40 agonist ivuxolimab. Receptors originate from an adult with an advanced solid tumor such as melanoma, head and neck, liver or kidney cancer.

The chain is built from TRBV11-2 and TRBJ2-3, with D perhaps matching TRBD1 (6 bases). V shed 5 bases and J shed 2 bases, with 11 bases lying between them. There are 14 residues in the CDR3. The germline V gene encodes CDR1 SGHAT and CDR2 FQNNGV. CDR3 in amino acids: CASSPGQHTDTQYF. CDR3 coding DNA: TGTGCCAGCAGCCCTGGACAGCACACAGATACGCAGTATTTT.

The J gene is TRBJ1-2, the V gene TRBV5-1, with 8 positions matching TRBD1. CDR3 length: 13 amino acids. CDR1 and CDR2 from the germline V gene are SGHRS and YFSETQ. With 4 bases clipped from V and 9 bases from J, the junction kept 8 bases outside the gene matches. Here the CDR3 reads CASSIDRGRSYTF. CDR3 nucleotides: TGCGCCAGCAGCATTGACAGGGGCAGGAGCTACACCTTC.

This clone showed up just a few times. The gene calls are TRBV5-1 and TRBJ1-2; D unresolved. The CDR3 contains 13 residues. Deletions cut 1 base from V and 7 bases from J, with 11 bases between. CDR1 is SGHRS, CDR2 YFSETQ, per germline. The CDR3 sequence: CASSLQMTGGYTF. The CDR3 nucleotides are TGCGCCAGCAGCTTGCAAATGACCGGTGGCTACACCTTC. The whole variable domain, filled in from reference TRBV5-1 and TRBJ1-2, reads KAGVTQTPRYLIKTRGQQVTLSCSPISGHRSVSWYQQTPGQGLQFLFEYFSETQRNKGNFPGRFSGRQFSNSRSEMNVSTLELGDSALYLCASSLQMTGGYTFGSGTRLTVV.

The rearrangement joins TRBV5-1 to TRBJ2-7, with 10 bases fitting TRBD1. V trimming: 0 bases; J trimming: 4 bases; junction bases outside the gene matches: 4. CDR3 size: 15 residues. CDR1 is SGHRS and CDR2 is YFSETQ in the germline V gene. The DNA for the CDR3 is TGCGCCAGCAGCTTGGGTGGGACAGGGGTGTACGAGCAGTACTTC. Translating it yields CASSLGGTGVYEQYF.

This chain connects TRBV7-9 to TRBJ2-7; D unclear. With 5 bases removed from V and 4 bases from J, the gap between germline ends came to 9 bases. The CDR3 runs to 12 residues. CDR1 is SEHNR, CDR2 FQNEAQ, per germline (reference sequence). The CDR3 DNA sequence: TGTGCCAGCAGCCCCCCGGCGTACGAGCAGTACTTC. Encoded protein: CASSPPAYEQYF.

The chain is built from TRBV6-6 and TRBJ2-5, with 10 positions matching TRBD1. V shed 6 bases and J 0 bases; nucleotides not matched to a gene: 1. CDR1 is MNHNY, CDR2 SVGAGI, per germline (reference sequence). The CDR3 length is 14 residues. CDR3 in amino acids: CASRGQGHQETQYF. The DNA of the CDR3 is TGTGCCAGCAGGGGACAGGGGCACCAAGAGACCCAGTACTTC.

The V call is TRBV5-5, the J call TRBJ2-5; 9 nucleotides match TRBD2. V lost 0 bases and J lost 7; bases outside the gene matches: 10. The CDR3 covers 16 residues. The V gene's germline CDR1 is SGHKS and CDR2 YYEKEE (reference sequence). The CDR3 spells CASSLEWGGAGGTQYF. The CDR3 DNA reads TGTGCCAGCAGCTTGGAATGGGGAGGAGCGGGAGGGACCCAGTACTTC.

The count of this clone is one. The rearrangement joins TRBV19 to TRBJ2-3; tentative D call: TRBD2 (6 bases). This CDR3 has 15 amino acids. The V and J ends lost 8 bases and 2 bases respectively, with 17 bases between them. The germline gives CDR1 LNHDA, CDR2 SQIVND (reference sequence). CDR3: CASCGGTSLTDTQYF. CDR3 nucleotide sequence: TGTGCCAGTTGTGGCGGGACCTCTCTCACAGATACGCAGTATTTT.

The V gene is TRBV19, the J gene TRBJ2-7, with no clear D. V lost 3 bases to trimming and J lost 4 bases, with 4 bases between them. The CDR3 consists of 11 residues. Looked up from germline, CDR1 is LNHDA and CDR2 is SQIVND (reference sequence). The CDR3 DNA is TGTGCCAGTAGTATCGGGTACGAGCAGTACTTC. Protein: CASSIGYEQYF.

The rearrangement links TRBV18 to TRBJ1-1; D is uncertain. The germline V and J ends were trimmed by 2 bases and 1 base, with 2 bases remaining between them. This CDR3 contains 12 residues. In germline, CDR1 is KGHSH, CDR2 LQKENI. Written as DNA, the CDR3 is TGTGCCAGCTCACCAGGGAACACTGAAGCTTTCTTT. Encoded protein: CASSPGNTEAFF.

The gene calls are TRBV19 and TRBJ2-4, with D uncertain. In germline, CDR1 is LNHDA, CDR2 SQIVND (reference sequence). V lost 3 bases and J lost 0, with 12 bases in between. CDR3 size: 16 residues. The DNA of the CDR3 is TGTGCCAGTAGTATCTTTGTCACGCTAGCCAAAAACATTCAGTACTTC. It yields the protein CASSIFVTLAKNIQYF.

CDR3 in DNA: TGTGCCAGCAGCTTAGCATCCTACACAGATACGCAGTATTTT. This encodes CASSLASYTDTQYF. V and J are TRBV7-2 and TRBJ2-3; D is undetermined. The germline CDR1 and CDR2 sequences are SGHTA and FQGNSA. The CDR3 loop spans 14 amino acids. Trimming left V 0 bases short and J 2 bases short, with 6 bases between.

V usage is TRBV29-1 and J usage is TRBJ2-3; TRBD1 aligns across 7 bases. The V and J ends lost 7 bases and 2 bases, in that order; junction bases with no gene match: 12. The CDR3 has 15 amino acids. The germline gives CDR1 SQVTM, CDR2 ANQGSEA. This CDR3 reads CSGQTGAHHTDTQYF. CDR3 DNA sequence: TGCAGCGGTCAAACAGGGGCCCATCACACAGATACGCAGTATTTT.

This clone was observed once. The J gene is TRBJ2-7, the V gene TRBV4-1; weak D call: TRBD2 (5 bases). Trimming pared 3 bases from V and 1 base from J, leaving 16 bases between. The germline CDR1 and CDR2 sequences are MGHRA and YSYEKL. The CDR3 has 16 residues. CDR3 sequence reads: CASSHPRDPFSYEQYF. The CDR3 bases are TGCGCCAGCAGCCATCCCCGGGATCCTTTTTCCTACGAGCAGTACTTC.

Here the CDR3 DNA reads TGTGCCAGCGGGCTTTTGGGGGGCACAGATACGCAGTATTTT. Its protein is CASGLLGGTDTQYF. J is TRBJ2-3 and V is TRBV6-1; the D gene could be TRBD1 or TRBD2 (5 bases each). Per the germline V gene, CDR1 is MNHNS and CDR2 is SASEGT. The V end lost 8 bases, the J end lost 1 base, and 13 bases lay between the germline ends. The CDR3 sequence is 14 residues long.

This chain joins TRBV9 and TRBJ1-1; D remains ambiguous. CDR3 length equals 12 residues. Germline assignment: CDR1 SGDLS and CDR2 YYNGEE. V was pared by 4 bases and J by 4 bases, with 8 bases between. The CDR3 coding sequence is TGTGCCAGCAGCCTAGATGCCACTGAAGCTTTCTTT. Translating it yields CASSLDATEAFF.

J is TRBJ1-3 and V is TRBV5-1, with D perhaps TRBD1 (6 bases). Trimming removed 1 base at V and 6 bases at J, with 11 bases between. CDR1 SGHRS and CDR2 YFSETQ come from the germline V gene. The CDR3 consists of 14 residues. CDR3 nucleotides: TGCGCCAGCAGCTTGACAGGGAACGAAAACACCATATATTTT. It codes for CASSLTGNENTIYF.

V gene TRBV19 combines with J gene TRBJ2-2, with D tentatively TRBD1 (6 bases). V was pared by 4 bases and J by 4 bases, with 13 bases between. CDR1 LNHDA and CDR2 SQIVND come from the germline V gene (reference sequence). This CDR3 region has 15 residues. As DNA, the CDR3 is TGTGCCAGTAGTACTTCCGGGACAATCACCGGGGAGCTGTTTTTT. Encoded protein: CASSTSGTITGELFF.

The chain couples TRBV10-3 to TRBJ2-2; D is uncertain. Germline V gene lookup returns CDR1 ENHRY and CDR2 SYGVKD. The CDR3 runs 11 residues. The V end lost 3 bases, the J end lost 9 bases, and 5 bases lay between the germline ends. The CDR3 DNA reads TGTGCCATCAGTGATTTGTGGGAGCTGTTTTTT. Protein sequence: CAISDLWELFF.

V gene TRBV7-2 combines with J gene TRBJ2-7; 10 positions match TRBD1. The CDR3 contains 15 residues. J gave up 3 bases and V 4 bases, and 6 bases lay outside the gene matches. The V gene's germline CDR1 is SGHTA and CDR2 FQGNSA. Here the CDR3 DNA reads TGTGCCAGCAGCTCGACAGGGGGCCGCAACTACGAGCAGTACTTC. This encodes CASSSTGGRNYEQYF.

This clone was observed a single time. The V call is TRBV28, the J call TRBJ2-3; 9 bases align to TRBD1. CDR1 MDHEN and CDR2 SYDVKM come from the germline V gene. The CDR3 contains 15 residues. With 7 bases clipped from V and 4 bases from J, the junction kept 9 bases outside the gene matches. CDR3 in amino acids: CASTKWGQGADTQYF. Here the CDR3 DNA reads TGTGCCAGCACCAAGTGGGGACAGGGCGCAGATACGCAGTATTTT.

The chain has TRBV7-9 and TRBJ2-2; TRBD2 might be the D (6 bases). Trimming took 0 bases from V and 4 from J, leaving 12 bases between them. Germline CDR1 SEHNR, CDR2 FQNEAQ (reference sequence). The CDR3 has 16 amino acids. The DNA for the CDR3 is TGTGCCAGCAGCTTAGCTCCGGGGGTGGTCACCGGGGAGCTGTTTTTT. Its protein product is CASSLAPGVVTGELFF.

The chain links TRBV29-1 to TRBJ1-2; weak D call: TRBD1 (5 bases). V was clipped by 4 bases and J by 3 bases, with 9 bases between them. Germline V gene data show CDR1 as SQVTM and CDR2 as ANQGSEA. CDR3 length equals 12 residues. CDR3 protein: CSVGGSHYGYTF. DNA of the CDR3: TGCAGCGTTGGGGGGAGCCACTATGGCTACACCTTC.

This clone turned up a few times. DNA for the CDR3: TGTGCCAGTAGACCGGGACTAGCGGGCCCCACAGATACGCAGTATTTT. Translated: CASRPGLAGPTDTQYF. V usage is TRBV7-9 and J usage is TRBJ2-3; TRBD2 agrees at 12 bases. The germline V gene encodes CDR1 SEHNR and CDR2 FQNEAQ (reference sequence). CDR3 size: 16 residues. Germline trimming cut 9 bases from V and 2 bases from J; bases unmatched to any gene: 9.

Concerning this clone: Since no conserved phenylalanine or tryptophan closes the CDR3, a read error is the likely cause. The chain is built from TRBV30 and TRBJ1-1; D gene unclear. Per the germline V gene, CDR1 is GTSNPN and CDR2 is SVGIG (reference sequence). The ends were cut back, 1 base at V and 5 bases at J, with 8 bases in the middle. There are 12 residues in the CDR3. The CDR3, as DNA: TGTGCCTGGAGTGCCTCCAGGACTGAAGCTTTCTCT. This sequence encodes CAWSASRTEAFS.

The CDR3 sequence is CASSPSVGRAETQYF. CDR3 DNA sequence: TGTGCCAGCAGCCCCTCGGTGGGCAGGGCGGAGACCCAGTACTTC. The chain joins TRBV5-4 to TRBJ2-5, with D maybe TRBD1 (5 bases). Trimming shortened V by 4 bases and J by 5 bases, and 18 bases separated the two germline ends. Germline values: CDR1 SGHNT, CDR2 YYREEE (reference sequence). CDR3 length: 15 residues.

The chain joins TRBV7-7 to TRBJ2-2; 8 positions match TRBD1. In germline, CDR1 is SSHAT, CDR2 FNYEAQ (reference sequence). The CDR3 length is 20 residues. Trimming removed 3 bases from V and 0 bases from J; junction bases left unmatched: 15. CDR3 region: CASSFRIARGRVTNTGELFF. DNA for the CDR3: TGTGCCAGCAGCTTCAGGATCGCCAGGGGGCGAGTTACGAACACCGGGGAGCTGTTTTTT.

This clone came up once. J is TRBJ2-3 and V is TRBV12-5, with D possibly matching TRBD2 (7 bases). The CDR3 runs 12 residues. The germline V gene encodes CDR1 LGHNT and CDR2 FRNRAP. Trimming took off 6 bases at V and 11 bases at J, with 15 bases between the two ends. The CDR3 spells CASGEGGLRQYF. The CDR3 nucleotides are TGTGCTAGTGGCGAGGGGGGGCTGAGGCAGTATTTT. Complete variable domain (other parts from reference TRBV12-5 and TRBJ2-3): DARVTQTPRHKVTEMGQEVTMRCQPILGHNTVFWYRQTMMQGLELLAYFRNRAPLDDSGMPKDRFSAEMPDATLATLKIQPSEPRDSAVYFCASGEGGLRQYFGPGTRLTVL.

The V call is TRBV6-5, the J call TRBJ1-1; D remains ambiguous. Per germline, CDR1 MNHEY and CDR2 SVGAGI. V lost 7 bases and J lost 8, with 14 bases in between. The CDR3 runs to 12 residues. Written as DNA, the CDR3 is TGTGCCAGCACCTCCTGGGCAAGGGAAGCTTTCTTT. Translating it yields CASTSWAREAFF.

The chain uses TRBV19 and TRBJ1-5; 7 nucleotides line up with TRBD1. The CDR3 covers 15 residues. Looked up from germline, CDR1 is LNHDA and CDR2 is SQIVND (reference sequence). J was trimmed by 0 bases and V by 6 bases; bases with no gene match: 5. Here the CDR3 reads CASSADRDSNQPQHF. CDR3 in DNA: TGTGCCAGTAGCGCAGACAGGGATAGCAATCAGCCCCAGCATTTT.

This clone has only one observation. CDR3 DNA: TGTGCCAGCAGTTTAGGGGGGAAGTTCTACGAGCAGTACTTC. Its protein product is CASSLGGKFYEQYF. The chain recombines TRBV27 with TRBJ2-7, with D tentatively TRBD2 (6 bases). CDR3 length equals 14 residues. Trimming shortened V by 2 bases and J by 3 bases, and 11 bases separated the two germline ends. Germline CDR1 and CDR2: MNHEY and SMNVEV (reference sequence).

This sequence joins TRBV28 and TRBJ1-5, with 9 bases matching TRBD1. The junction had 11 bases not matched to a gene; V was cut back by 4 bases and J by 4 bases. This CDR3 contains 17 residues. CDR1 is MDHEN and CDR2 is SYDVKM in the germline V gene. CDR3 DNA: TGTGCCAGCAGTTCACTACCGGGACAGGGTAAAAATCAGCCCCAGCATTTT. Translated: CASSSLPGQGKNQPQHF.